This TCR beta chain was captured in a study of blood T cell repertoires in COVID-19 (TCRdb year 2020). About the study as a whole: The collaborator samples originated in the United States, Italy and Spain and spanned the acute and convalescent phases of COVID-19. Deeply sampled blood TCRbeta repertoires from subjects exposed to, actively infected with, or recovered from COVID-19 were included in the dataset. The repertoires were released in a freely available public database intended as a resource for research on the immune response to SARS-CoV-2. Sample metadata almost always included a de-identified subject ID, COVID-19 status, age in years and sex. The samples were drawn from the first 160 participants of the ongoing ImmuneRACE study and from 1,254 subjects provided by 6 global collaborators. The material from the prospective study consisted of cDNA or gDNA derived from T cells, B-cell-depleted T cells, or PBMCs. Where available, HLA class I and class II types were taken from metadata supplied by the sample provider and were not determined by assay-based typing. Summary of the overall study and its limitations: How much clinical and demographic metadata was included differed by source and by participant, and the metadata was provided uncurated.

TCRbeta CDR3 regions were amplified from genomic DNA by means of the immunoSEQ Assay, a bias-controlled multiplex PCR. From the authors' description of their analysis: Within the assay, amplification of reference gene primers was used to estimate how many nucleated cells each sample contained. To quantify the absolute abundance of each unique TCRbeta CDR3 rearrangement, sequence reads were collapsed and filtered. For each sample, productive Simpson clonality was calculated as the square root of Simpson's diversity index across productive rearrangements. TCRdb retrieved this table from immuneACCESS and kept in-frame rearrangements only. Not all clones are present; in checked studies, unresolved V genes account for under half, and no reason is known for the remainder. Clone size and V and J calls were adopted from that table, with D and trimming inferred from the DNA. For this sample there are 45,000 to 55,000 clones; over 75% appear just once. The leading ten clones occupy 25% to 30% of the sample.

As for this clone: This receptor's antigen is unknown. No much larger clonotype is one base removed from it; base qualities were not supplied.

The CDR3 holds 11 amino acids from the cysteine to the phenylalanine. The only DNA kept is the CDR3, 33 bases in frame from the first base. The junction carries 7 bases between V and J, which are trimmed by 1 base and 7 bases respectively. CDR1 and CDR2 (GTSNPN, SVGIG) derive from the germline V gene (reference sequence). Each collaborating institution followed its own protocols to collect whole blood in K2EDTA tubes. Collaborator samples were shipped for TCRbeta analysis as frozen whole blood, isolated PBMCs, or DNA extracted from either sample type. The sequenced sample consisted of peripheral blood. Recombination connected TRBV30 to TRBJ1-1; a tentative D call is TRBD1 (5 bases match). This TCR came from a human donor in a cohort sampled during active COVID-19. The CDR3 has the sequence CAWSATGEAFF. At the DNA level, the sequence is TGTGCCTGGAGTGCCACAGGTGAAGCTTTCTTT.